One sample yielded the 28 T cell receptor beta chains listed below, sequenced in a study of blood T cells in healthy people across ages (dated by TCRdb to 2015 to 2017). Library method: 5' RACE. The sequencer listed for this sample is Illumina HiSeq 2500. A second roughly 7 to 11 cycle PCR used a sample-barcoded 5' primer and a J-beta primer mix. TCRdb reprocessing: public reads trimmed at Q25 with fastp, clones called with MiXCR, in-frame beta chains kept. Each CDR3 protein gets just one entry, which takes the most common genes and DNA from the rows behind it. The sample has around 1.5 million distinct CDR3 sequences on record, 34% of them singletons. The ten largest clones represent around 11% of the sample. The specimen was blood. The receptors were gathered from a woman aged 25-40 years in good health.

This chain joins TRBV7-8 and TRBJ2-5; 14 nucleotides agree with TRBD2. V shed 3 bases, J shed 7 bases, and the junction held 10 bases outside the gene matches. The germline V gene encodes CDR1 SGHVS and CDR2 FQNEAQ. The CDR3 spans 17 residues. The CDR3 region has the DNA TGTGCCAGCAGCTTGGGACTAGCGGGAGCCGCACCGGTGACCCAGTACTTC. Amino acids: CASSLGLAGAAPVTQYF.

The rearrangement links TRBV3-1 to TRBJ2-5; D is ambiguous. Germline V gene lookup returns CDR1 LGHDT and CDR2 YNNKEL (reference sequence). The CDR3 length is 10 residues. The germline V and J ends were trimmed by 1 base and 13 bases, with 7 bases remaining between them. This CDR3 reads CASSQGRVYF. The CDR3 DNA is TGTGCCAGCAGCCAAGGGCGAGTGTACTTC.

Many counts were recorded for this clonotype. The genes are TRBV5-5 and TRBJ2-5; no clear D gene. Germline-derived CDR1 and CDR2 are SGHKS and YYEKEE (reference sequence). The CDR3 is made up of 14 amino acids. V was shortened by 0 bases and J by 4 bases, with 10 bases between the two germline ends. The CDR3 region has the DNA TGTGCCAGCAGCTTGGACCCTGGACGAGAGACCCAGTACTTC. Its translation is CASSLDPGRETQYF.

This clonotype was found many times. The chain employs TRBV20-1 and TRBJ2-5; D not resolved. The CDR3 sequence is 12 residues long. The V gene lost 6 bases and the J gene lost 11 bases, with 19 bases spanning the gap. Germline CDR1 and CDR2: DFQATT and SNEGSKA (reference sequence). The CDR3, as DNA: TGCAGTGCCGCCCCAACAGTGGCAGAGCAGTACTTC. This codes for CSAAPTVAEQYF.

The rearrangement uses TRBV20-1 and TRBJ2-7, with TRBD2 matching 14 bases. This CDR3 is 19 amino acids long. From germline, CDR1 is DFQATT and CDR2 SNEGSKA (reference sequence). With 0 bases clipped from V and 4 bases from J, the junction kept 14 bases outside the gene matches. CDR3 coding DNA: TGCAGTGCTAGAGATACCTCTTCTGGGACTAGCGGGAGTCTATACGAGCAGTACTTC. Translation: CSARDTSSGTSGSLYEQYF.

The CDR3 spells CSARAPASKGNEQYF. DNA of the CDR3: TGCAGTGCTAGGGCCCCGGCATCCAAAGGCAACGAGCAGTACTTC. The chain employs TRBV20-1 and TRBJ2-1; the D is unclear. The DNA end lines up better with TRBJ2-7; the J call may be wrong. Germline V gene lookup returns CDR1 DFQATT and CDR2 SNEGSKA (reference sequence). The CDR3 spans 15 residues.

The rearrangement links TRBV2 to TRBJ1-6; D is ambiguous. With 10 bases removed from V and 7 bases from J, the gap between germline ends came to 14 bases. The CDR3 spans 13 residues. Germline CDR1 and CDR2: SNHLY and FYNNEI. The CDR3 coding sequence is TGTGCCATCCGGGCCTCGGCAAATTCACCCCTCCACTTT. Translation gives CAIRASANSPLHF.

This clonotype has at least ten counts. This chain uses TRBV4-1 with TRBJ1-2; D perhaps matches TRBD1 (6 bases). V was trimmed by 4 bases and J by 6 bases, leaving 15 bases between them. CDR3 length equals 14 residues. Germline values: CDR1 MGHRA, CDR2 YSYEKL. CDR3 sequence (DNA): TGCGCCAGCAGCCTCCAGGCAGGGGACAATGGCTACACCTTC. It codes for CASSLQAGDNGYTF.

This clonotype was recorded only once. This chain uses TRBV3-1 with TRBJ2-3; perhaps D is TRBD1 or TRBD2 (5 bases each). V lost 0 bases, J lost 5 bases, and 18 bases lay in between. The CDR3 loop spans 17 amino acids. The V gene's germline CDR1 is LGHDT and CDR2 YNNKEL (reference sequence). CDR3 residues: CASSQEVRLLGGDTQYF. The CDR3 DNA reads as TGTGCCAGCAGCCAAGAAGTACGACTCCTTGGGGGAGATACGCAGTATTTT.

Only a few counts were recorded for this clonotype. The chain couples TRBV20-1 to TRBJ2-1, with TRBD2 identical over 16 bases. Trimming cost V 6 bases and J 8 bases; bases outside gene matches: 13. The CDR3 has 17 amino acids. The germline V gene has CDR1 DFQATT and CDR2 SNEGSKA (reference sequence). The CDR3 DNA reads as TGCAGTGCGGCCGGGACTAGCGGGAGGGCATTGAGAGATGAGCAGTTCTTC. This encodes CSAAGTSGRALRDEQFF.

This clonotype has a count of ten or more. The rearrangement joins TRBV10-3 to TRBJ1-5, with D hard to call. The length of the CDR3 is 12 residues. V gave up 0 bases and J gave up 6 bases, with 3 bases separating them. The germline CDR1 and CDR2 sequences are ENHRY and SYGVKD. The DNA for the CDR3 is TGTGCCATCAGTGAGTCCGGTCAGCCCCAGCATTTT. Amino acids: CAISESGQPQHF.

This clonotype was counted a few times. The chain links TRBV10-3 to TRBJ1-1, with no clear D. This CDR3 comprises 12 residues. Germline V lookup: CDR1 ENHRY, CDR2 SYGVKD. Deletions cut 4 bases from V and 3 bases from J, with 6 bases between. The CDR3 region has the DNA TGTGCCATCAGTGCCCGGGACACTGAAGCTTTCTTT. Translating it yields CAISARDTEAFF.

There are a few counts of this clonotype. Here the CDR3 reads CASSLAGLAGGLSYNEQFF. Written as DNA, the CDR3 is TGCGCCAGCAGCTTGGCGGGACTAGCGGGAGGCCTTTCCTACAATGAGCAGTTCTTC. The gene calls are TRBV5-1 and TRBJ2-1; 15 bases fit TRBD2. Germline V CDR1 and CDR2: SGHRS, YFSETQ. The CDR3 is made up of 19 amino acids. The V and J ends lost 0 bases and 1 base, in that order; junction bases with no gene match: 5.

CDR3: CATSPGSYNEQFF. The CDR3 nucleotides read TGTGCCACCAGTCCAGGCTCCTACAATGAGCAGTTCTTC. The J gene is TRBJ2-1, the V gene TRBV24-1; D uncertain. Trimming cost V 6 bases and J 0 bases, with 5 bases left between them. The CDR3 is made up of 13 amino acids. Germline V gives CDR1 KGHDR, CDR2 SFDVKD.

The rearrangement links TRBV6-2 or TRBV6-3 to TRBJ1-5; D unresolved. V gave up 8 bases and J gave up 7 bases, with 21 bases separating them. The CDR3 extends over 15 amino acids. From germline, CDR1 is MNHEY and CDR2 SVGEGT. This CDR3 reads CASSVVWATRQPQHF. CDR3 DNA sequence: TGTGCCAGCTCCGTGGTGTGGGCTACCCGACAGCCCCAGCATTTT.

The chain links TRBV20-1 to TRBJ2-3, with a weak D call TRBD2 (5 bases). Trimming pared 7 bases from V and 3 bases from J, leaving 11 bases between. The CDR3 is made up of 12 amino acids. Germline CDR1 reads DFQATT; CDR2 reads SNEGSKA (reference sequence). CDR3 sequence: CSDSRGTDTQYF. The CDR3 coding sequence is TGCAGTGACTCAAGAGGGACAGATACGCAGTATTTT.

The CDR3 region is CASSLPSGGGRTDTQYF. Written as DNA, the CDR3 is TGTGCCAGCAGCTTACCCAGCGGGGGGGGACGCACAGATACGCAGTATTTT. V usage is TRBV5-4 and J usage is TRBJ2-3, with 10 nucleotides matching TRBD2. The CDR3 contains 17 residues. Per the germline V gene, CDR1 is SGHNT and CDR2 is YYREEE (reference sequence). J lost 1 base, V lost 2 bases, and 7 bases had no gene match.

The rearrangement links TRBV20-1 to TRBJ1-5, with 7 bases fitting TRBD1. The CDR3 has 16 amino acids. After removal of 0 bases from V and 2 bases from J, the junction contained 7 bases not matched to a gene. Germline loops: CDR1 DFQATT, CDR2 SNEGSKA (reference sequence). In DNA, the CDR3 is TGCAGTGCTAGAGATCTCCGGGACAGTCGCAATCAGCCCCAGCATTTT. This sequence encodes CSARDLRDSRNQPQHF.

The chain links TRBV5-6 to TRBJ1-6, with 7 bases fitting TRBD1. CDR3 length: 17 residues. The ends lost 4 bases at V and 6 bases at J; junction bases unmatched: 13. CDR1 is SGHDT, CDR2 YYEEEE, per germline. The CDR3 region is CASSRTTGKEINSPLHF. DNA for the CDR3: TGTGCCAGCAGCCGTACGACAGGGAAGGAGATTAATTCACCCCTCCACTTT.

V is TRBV6-5 and J is TRBJ1-1; 8 bases fit TRBD1. V lost 6 bases to trimming and J lost 1 base; unmatched junction nucleotides: 10. Germline V gene data show CDR1 as MNHEY and CDR2 as SVGAGI. This CDR3 contains 16 residues. CDR3 DNA sequence: TGTGCCAGCAGCTCCGGGACAGGATTTTCGAACACTGAAGCTTTCTTT. This gives the protein CASSSGTGFSNTEAFF.

In this sample, this clonotype turned up once. The genes are TRBV30 and TRBJ1-5; D unresolved. V was clipped by 1 base and J by 5 bases, with 6 bases between them. Germline V CDR1 and CDR2: GTSNPN, SVGIG (reference sequence). The CDR3 runs to 12 residues. The CDR3 loop is CAWSDTDQPQHF. The CDR3 bases are TGTGCCTGGAGTGACACAGATCAGCCCCAGCATTTT.

This clonotype is a singleton in its sample. A junction boundary mismatches the germline segment, possibly from a read error. This chain joins TRBV7-6 and TRBJ2-3; 8 positions match TRBD2. This CDR3 has 15 amino acids. CDR1 is SGHVS and CDR2 is FNYEAQ in the germline V gene. CDR3 bases: TGTGCCAGCAGCTACCGGGGGGGCCTCGCAGATACGCAGGATTTT. It yields the protein CASSYRGGLADTQDF.

This clonotype showed up many times. The rearrangement joins TRBV9 to TRBJ2-1; a weak D match, TRBD1 (6 bases). The germline V gene has CDR1 SGDLS and CDR2 YYNGEE. This CDR3 region has 13 residues. V gave up 2 bases and J gave up 5 bases, with 8 bases separating them. CDR3 DNA: TGTGCCAGCAGCGTCGGACAGAACAATGAGCAGTTCTTC. It encodes CASSVGQNNEQFF.

This clonotype has only a few counts. V gene TRBV4-2 combines with J gene TRBJ2-1, with 9 bases identical to TRBD1. CDR3 length equals 16 residues. V trimming: 2 bases; J trimming: 4 bases; junction bases outside the gene matches: 6. Germline lookup yields CDR1 LGHNA and CDR2 YNFKEQ. CDR3 bases: TGTGCCAGCAGCCAACGGCTAGGACAGGGGTACAATGAGCAGTTCTTC. Its translation: CASSQRLGQGYNEQFF.

The chain couples TRBV7-2 to TRBJ2-5, with D possibly matching TRBD2 (7 bases). The germline V gene has CDR1 SGHTA and CDR2 FQGNSA. The ends were cut back, 8 bases at V and 14 bases at J, with 27 bases in the middle. The CDR3 consists of 14 residues. CDR3: CASHGRGAGNEQYF. CDR3 coding DNA: TGTGCCAGCCACGGACGGGGGGCCGGCAATGAGCAATACTTC. The complete variable domain, with remaining parts taken from reference TRBV7-2 and TRBJ2-5, reads GAGVSQSPSNKVTEKGKDVELRCDPISGHTALYWYRQSLGQGLEFLIYFQGNSAPDKSGLPSDRFSAERTGGSVSTLTIQRTQQEDSAVYLCASHGRGAGNEQYFGPGTRLLVL.

Ten or more counts support this clonotype. The genes are TRBV4-1 and TRBJ1-2; D ambiguous. Per germline, CDR1 MGHRA and CDR2 YSYEKL. Trimming took off 3 bases at V and 8 bases at J, with 22 bases between the two ends. The length of the CDR3 is 16 residues. The CDR3 spells CASSQREIGVPRGYTF. The CDR3 DNA reads TGCGCCAGCAGCCAGAGAGAGATTGGAGTCCCTCGAGGCTACACCTTC.

The chain links TRBV20-1 to TRBJ1-1; 8 nucleotides align to TRBD1. V lost 5 bases, J lost 1 base, and 6 bases stayed unmatched. The CDR3 has 14 residues. CDR1 is DFQATT, CDR2 SNEGSKA, per germline (reference sequence). CDR3 nucleotides: TGCAGTGCTCGCCCGACAGGGGCGAACACTGAAGCTTTCTTT. Translation gives CSARPTGANTEAFF.

This clonotype has only a few counts. This chain's CDR3 is CSARETGLYEQFF. CDR3 nucleotide sequence: TGCAGTGCTAGAGAGACAGGATTATATGAGCAGTTCTTC. The V call is TRBV20-1, the J call TRBJ2-1; TRBD1 might be the D (6 bases). The V end lost 0 bases, the J end lost 8 bases, and 11 bases lay between the germline ends. This CDR3 has 13 amino acids. Per germline, CDR1 DFQATT and CDR2 SNEGSKA (reference sequence).